Here is one TCR beta chain with its context. The clone's antigen remains unknown. Per-nucleotide qualities are absent, and no much larger clonotype sits a single base away. This record comes from a study of blood T cell repertoires in COVID-19 (dated by TCRdb to the early 2020s). Notes on the research overall: Collaborator samples came from the United States, Italy and Spain and covered acute and convalescent phases of COVID-19. Where available, HLA class I and class II types were taken from metadata supplied by the sample provider and were not determined by assay-based typing. The sample metadata nearly always contained a de-identified subject ID, COVID-19 status, age in years and sex. The dataset comprised deeply sampled blood TCRbeta repertoires from subjects exposed to, actively infected with, or recovered from COVID-19. The prospective study material was composed of cDNA or gDNA derived from T cells, B-cell-depleted T cells, or PBMCs. The repertoires were made available in a free public database intended to serve as a resource for research on the immune response to SARS-CoV-2. The samples were drawn from the first 160 participants of the ongoing ImmuneRACE study and from over 950 subjects provided by 6 global collaborators.

TCRbeta CDR3 regions were amplified from genomic DNA by means of the immunoSEQ Assay, a bias-controlled multiplex PCR. As for the original processing: The number of nucleated cells in each sample was estimated from the amplification of reference gene primers within the assay. To quantify the absolute abundance of each unique TCRbeta CDR3 rearrangement, sequence reads were collapsed and filtered. For each sample, productive Simpson clonality was calculated by taking the square root of Simpson's diversity index across productive rearrangements. TCRdb took this table from immuneACCESS and kept in-frame rearrangements with V and J called. Such tables lack part of the clones; where checked against another copy, unresolved V genes explain under half of the gap, and the rest is unexplained. V and J calls and clone size are as listed in that table; D and trimming were resolved from the DNA. The sample records approximately 90,000 clones, more than 75% of which are singletons. The ten largest clones take up about a sixth of the sample.

What the study reported, not specific to this receptor: How much clinical and demographic metadata was included differed by source and by participant, and the metadata was provided uncurated.

The collaborating institutions used their own protocols to collect whole blood in K2EDTA tubes. Collaborator samples were shipped for TCRbeta analysis as frozen whole blood, isolated PBMCs, or DNA extracted from either sample type. The clonotype comes from a human donor in a cohort sampled during active COVID-19. The sequenced sample was peripheral blood.

The DNA reads TGTGCCAGCAGCTTAGCGGGACTAGTTGAGACCCAGTACTTC. Its protein is CASSLAGLVETQYF. In this chain, TRBV7-2 is recombined with TRBJ2-5, with 8 bases matching TRBD2. The germline V gene provides CDR1 SGHTA and CDR2 FQGNSA. The junction shows trimming of 0 bases on V and 5 bases on J, and the gene matches do not reach 2 bases of it. Including cysteine and phenylalanine, the CDR3 has 14 amino acids. Only the CDR3 DNA stays, 42 bases, in frame from base 1.